The 5 T cell receptor beta chains in this list originate from one sample, sequenced in a study of blood T cell repertoires in COVID-19. Data came from immunoSEQ multiplex PCR; TCRdb stores just in-frame clones and leaves some out. The sample lists approximately 300,000 clones, around 88% occurring once. Sequenced material: peripheral blood. These TCRs come from a man aged 35-49 years with acute or convalescent COVID-19.

The V gene is TRBV24-1, the J gene TRBJ2-7, with a weak D call TRBD1 (6 bases). Trimming took 3 bases from V and 11 from J, leaving 10 bases between them. The CDR3 has 11 amino acids. The germline V gene encodes CDR1 KGHDR and CDR2 SFDVKD. This CDR3 reads CATSDDDRKYF. In DNA, the CDR3 is TGTGCCACCAGTGATGACGACAGGAAGTACTTC.

This chain joins TRBV27 and TRBJ1-1; D might be TRBD1 (6 bases). Per the germline V gene, CDR1 is MNHEY and CDR2 is SMNVEV (reference sequence). V was pared by 8 bases and J by 2 bases, with 15 bases between. This CDR3 has 14 amino acids. The CDR3 loop is CASGGRGANTEAFF. The DNA for the CDR3 is TGTGCCAGCGGAGGACGGGGGGCTAACACTGAAGCTTTCTTT.

V is TRBV24-1 and J is TRBJ2-1; 9 bases agree with TRBD1. The germline gives CDR1 KGHDR, CDR2 SFDVKD. The CDR3 covers 16 residues. V dropped 0 bases and J dropped 8; count of bases not matched to a gene: 7. The CDR3 nucleotides are TGTGCCACCAGTGATTTGGGGACAGGGAAGGCCCATGAGCAGTTCTTC. Its protein is CATSDLGTGKAHEQFF.

V is TRBV3-1 (or the pseudogene TRBV3-2) and J is TRBJ1-4; D is perhaps TRBD1 (6 bases). Germline V lookup: CDR1 LGHDT, CDR2 YNNKEL (reference sequence). The CDR3 consists of 16 residues. Deletions cut 3 bases from V and 5 bases from J, with 16 bases between. The CDR3 spells CASSHLQGKGNEKLFF. CDR3 coding DNA: TGTGCCAGCAGCCACCTACAGGGCAAAGGAAATGAAAAACTGTTTTTT.

The J gene is TRBJ2-1, the V gene TRBV5-1, with D possibly being TRBD1 (5 bases). CDR3 size: 15 residues. Trimming shortened V by 0 bases and J by 2 bases, and 9 bases separated the two germline ends. CDR1 and CDR2 from the germline V gene are SGHRS and YFSETQ. The CDR3 protein is CASSLGGRAYNEQFF. DNA for the CDR3: TGCGCCAGCAGCTTGGGGGGCCGGGCCTACAATGAGCAGTTCTTC.